This TCR beta chain was profiled in a study of shared clonotypes between healthy human individuals. TCRdb keeps only in-frame clones here, not all; method: immunoSEQ multiplex PCR. Counted here are a few million clones, more than 90% occurring once; the ten biggest clones make up around 0.15%. Findings of the study overall: Non-shared clonotypes had lower generation probabilities than clonotypes shared by all four sorted-subset donors. Collection of samples was limited to blood; tissue repertoires likely differ.

This CDR3 spans 14 amino acids. Germline loops: CDR1 KGHSH, CDR2 LQKENI. V dropped 3 bases and J dropped 4; count of bases not matched to a gene: 5. On this clone: Its antigen is not known.

The TCR sequence derives from a man between 18 and 35 years old in good health. The chain carries TRBV18 and TRBJ2-7; 8 nucleotides align to TRBD1. Sequencing used naive CD4+ T cells sorted from blood. Subset denoted: CD45RA+ positively selected. CDR3 nucleotides: TGTGCCAGCTCACCGAGGACAGGGCTTTACGAGCAGTACTTC. It yields the protein CASSPRTGLYEQYF.